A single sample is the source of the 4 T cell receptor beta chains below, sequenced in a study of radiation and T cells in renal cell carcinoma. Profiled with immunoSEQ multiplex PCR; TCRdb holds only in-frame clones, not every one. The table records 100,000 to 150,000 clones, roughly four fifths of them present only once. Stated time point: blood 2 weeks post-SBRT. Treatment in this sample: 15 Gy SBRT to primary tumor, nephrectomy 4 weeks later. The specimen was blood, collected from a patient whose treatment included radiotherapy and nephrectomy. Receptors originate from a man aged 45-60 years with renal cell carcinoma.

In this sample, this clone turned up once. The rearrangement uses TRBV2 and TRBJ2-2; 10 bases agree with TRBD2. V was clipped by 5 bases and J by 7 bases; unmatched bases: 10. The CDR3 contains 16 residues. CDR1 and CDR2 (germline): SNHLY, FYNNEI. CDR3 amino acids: CASSSLAGRDIGELFF. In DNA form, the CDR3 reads TGTGCCAGCAGTTCACTAGCGGGACGAGACATCGGGGAGCTGTTTTTT.

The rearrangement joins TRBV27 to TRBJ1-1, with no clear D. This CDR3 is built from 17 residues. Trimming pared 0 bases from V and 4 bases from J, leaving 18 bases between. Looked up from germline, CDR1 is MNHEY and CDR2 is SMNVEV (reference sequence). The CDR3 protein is CASSLSPGGRIGTEAFF. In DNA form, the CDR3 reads TGTGCCAGCAGTTTATCTCCCGGAGGGAGGATAGGCACTGAAGCTTTCTTT.

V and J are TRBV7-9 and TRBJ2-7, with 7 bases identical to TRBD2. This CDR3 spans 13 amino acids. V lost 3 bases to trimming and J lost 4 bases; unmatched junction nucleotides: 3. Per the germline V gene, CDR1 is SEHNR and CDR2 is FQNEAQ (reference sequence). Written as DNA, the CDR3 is TGTGCCAGCAGCTTTGGGGGGGTATACGAGCAGTACTTC. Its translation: CASSFGGVYEQYF. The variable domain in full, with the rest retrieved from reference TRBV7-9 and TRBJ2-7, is DTGVSQNPRHKITKRGQNVTFRCDPISEHNRLYWYRQTLGQGPEFLTYFQNEAQLEKSRLLSDRFSAERPKGSFSTLEIQRTEQGDSAMYLCASSFGGVYEQYFGPGTRLTVT.

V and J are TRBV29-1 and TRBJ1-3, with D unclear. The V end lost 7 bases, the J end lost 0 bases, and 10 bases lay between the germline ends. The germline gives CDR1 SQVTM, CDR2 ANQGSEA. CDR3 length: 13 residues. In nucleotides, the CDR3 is TGCAGCGGCAGCATGTCCTCTGGAAACACCATATATTTT. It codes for CSGSMSSGNTIYF.